Below are 18 T cell receptor beta chains sequenced from a single sample in a study of shared clonotypes between healthy human individuals. The assay was immunoSEQ multiplex PCR, and TCRdb's table has in-frame clones only and misses some. The sample has about 510,000 clones, 79% seen once. The sample consisted of PBMCs. These receptors were obtained from a woman aged 35 to 49 in good health. Some clones in this sample may be carry-over from other donors' samples.

This clone was seen a few times. V gene TRBV30 combines with J gene TRBJ1-1; perhaps TRBD1 as D (5 bases). V lost 0 bases, J lost 6 bases, and 11 bases lay in between. This CDR3 comprises 13 residues. Germline V CDR1 and CDR2: GTSNPN, SVGIG (reference sequence). DNA for the CDR3: TGTGCCTGGAGTGTACAAGGGGCGGCTGAAGCTTTCTTT. Amino acid sequence: CAWSVQGAAEAFF.

The chain carries TRBV5-6 and TRBJ1-4; the match to TRBD1 covers 8 bases. CDR3 length: 15 residues. Germline trimming cut 1 base from V and 11 bases from J; bases unmatched to any gene: 10. The germline CDR1 and CDR2 sequences are SGHDT and YYEEEE. The CDR3 DNA sequence: TGTGCCAGCAGCTTGAGCGACGACAGGGGCGGGAAACTGTTTTTT. This gives the protein CASSLSDDRGGKLFF. Together with reference TRBV5-6 and TRBJ1-4, the CDR3 gives the full variable domain: DAGVTQSPTHLIKTRGQQVTLRCSPKSGHDTVSWYQQALGQGPQFIFQYYEEEERQRGNFPDRFSGHQFPNYSSELNVNALLLGDSALYLCASSLSDDRGGKLFFGSGTQLSVL.

The chain employs TRBV5-1 and TRBJ2-2; D is unclear. Looked up from germline, CDR1 is SGHRS and CDR2 is YFSETQ. This CDR3 contains 15 residues. The V gene lost 0 bases and the J gene lost 2 bases, with 8 bases spanning the gap. The CDR3 nucleotides are TGCGCCAGCAGCTTGGTAGGGCCCAACACCGGGGAGCTGTTTTTT. Translating gives CASSLVGPNTGELFF. Looking up the rest from reference TRBV5-1 and TRBJ2-2 gives the full variable domain: KAGVTQTPRYLIKTRGQQVTLSCSPISGHRSVSWYQQTPGQGLQFLFEYFSETQRNKGNFPGRFSGRQFSNSRSEMNVSTLELGDSALYLCASSLVGPNTGELFFGEGSRLTVL.

The rearrangement links TRBV30 to TRBJ2-3, with D tentatively TRBD1 (6 bases). Trimming shortened V by 3 bases and J by 0 bases, and 10 bases separated the two germline ends. The CDR3 has 14 residues. The germline V gene has CDR1 GTSNPN and CDR2 SVGIG (reference sequence). Written as DNA, the CDR3 is TGTGCCTGGAGGCCAGGGGCAAGCACAGATACGCAGTATTTT. Protein product: CAWRPGASTDTQYF.

The chain combines TRBV5-4 with TRBJ2-6; 7 positions agree with TRBD1. The CDR3 consists of 17 residues. CDR1 and CDR2 (germline): SGHNT, YYREEE (reference sequence). V gave up 1 base and J gave up 2 bases; unmatched junction bases: 6. CDR3: CASSLLGQGAGANVLTF. Here the CDR3 DNA reads TGTGCCAGCAGCTTGTTGGGGCAGGGGGCTGGGGCCAACGTCCTGACTTTC.

Here the CDR3 DNA reads TGTGCCAGCGGCTATGGGTCCTACGAGCAGTACTTC. Its translation is CASGYGSYEQYF. This chain joins TRBV6-5 and TRBJ2-7, with no clear D. The length of the CDR3 is 12 residues. Germline values: CDR1 MNHEY, CDR2 SVGAGI. Between the trimmed V and J ends, which lost 8 bases and 1 base, there was a span of 9 bases.

The gene calls are TRBV27 and TRBJ2-2, with D maybe TRBD1 (5 bases). This CDR3 has 16 residues. V was trimmed by 3 bases and J by 6 bases, leaving 17 bases between them. CDR1 is MNHEY, CDR2 SMNVEV, per germline (reference sequence). CDR3 loop: CASSFTYRPTAGELFF. CDR3 sequence (DNA): TGTGCCAGCAGTTTTACCTACAGGCCGACAGCCGGGGAGCTGTTTTTT.

The chain combines TRBV6-1 with TRBJ1-2; TRBD1 aligns across 11 bases. Looked up from germline, CDR1 is MNHNS and CDR2 is SASEGT. V was clipped by 6 bases and J by 8 bases; unmatched bases: 5. The CDR3 totals 13 residues. The CDR3 reads CASSRDRGDGYTF. In DNA, the CDR3 is TGTGCCAGCAGCCGGGACAGGGGGGACGGCTACACCTTC.

This chain uses TRBV19 with TRBJ1-2; 7 positions agree with TRBD1. The V segment lost 5 bases and the J segment 2 bases; nucleotides outside the gene matches: 11. Germline V lookup: CDR1 LNHDA, CDR2 SQIVND (reference sequence). The CDR3 is 16 residues long. For the CDR3, the DNA is TGTGCCAGTAGTCCCCGGACAGGCTCGACCAACTATGGCTACACCTTC. Amino acids: CASSPRTGSTNYGYTF. Together with reference TRBV19 and TRBJ1-2, the CDR3 gives the full variable domain: DGGITQSPKYLFRKEGQNVTLSCEQNLNHDAMYWYRQDPGQGLRLIYYSQIVNDFQKGDIAEGYSVSREKKESFPLTVTSAQKNPTAFYLCASSPRTGSTNYGYTFGSGTRLTVV.

This clone was seen a single time. J is TRBJ2-2 and V is TRBV4-2; D not certain. Trimming stripped 1 base from V and 1 base from J, with 10 bases between. This CDR3 has 16 residues. CDR1 and CDR2 from the germline V gene are LGHNA and YNFKEQ. CDR3 region: CASSQVILKNTGELFF. CDR3 DNA: TGTGCCAGCAGCCAAGTAATCCTAAAGAACACCGGGGAGCTGTTTTTT.

The rearrangement uses TRBV5-1 and TRBJ1-2; D uncertain. Germline assignment: CDR1 SGHRS and CDR2 YFSETQ. This CDR3 has 16 residues. V dropped 0 bases and J dropped 4 bases, with 16 bases sitting between them. The CDR3 nucleotides are TGCGCCAGCAGCTTGGCCTTGGCAGGTGCACTCTATGGCTACACCTTC. Protein product: CASSLALAGALYGYTF.

The V gene is TRBV7-2, the J gene TRBJ2-5, with D maybe TRBD2 (5 bases). From germline, CDR1 is SGHTA and CDR2 FQGNSA. The CDR3 is made up of 14 amino acids. Trimming pared 6 bases from V and 1 base from J, leaving 12 bases between. Written as DNA, the CDR3 is TGTGCCAGCAGGCTTGTGAGCGGCCAAGAGACCCAGTACTTC. Residues: CASRLVSGQETQYF.

The chain joins TRBV28 to TRBJ2-1, with D hard to call. V lost 3 bases to trimming and J lost 7 bases, with 10 bases between them. This CDR3 has 13 amino acids. CDR1 MDHEN and CDR2 SYDVKM come from the germline V gene. CDR3 amino acids: CASSLVPANEQFF. The CDR3 DNA sequence: TGTGCCAGCAGTTTGGTCCCGGCGAATGAGCAGTTCTTC.

The gene calls are TRBV19 and TRBJ1-1, with D possibly being TRBD1 (5 bases). V was cut by 10 bases and J by 0 bases, with 12 bases left in between. The CDR3 covers 13 residues. Germline CDR1 reads LNHDA; CDR2 reads SQIVND (reference sequence). The CDR3, as DNA: TGTGCCACCTCGGCGACAGTGAACACTGAAGCTTTCTTT. Protein: CATSATVNTEAFF.

This sequence joins TRBV6-1 and TRBJ2-6; D call uncertain. Germline V gene lookup returns CDR1 MNHNS and CDR2 SASEGT. The CDR3 spans 13 residues. V was pared by 7 bases and J by 0 bases, with 4 bases between. The CDR3 bases are TGTGCCAGCACGCTCTCTGGGGCCAACGTCCTGACTTTC. Amino acids: CASTLSGANVLTF.

Regarding this clone: A far larger clone differs by one base, so this is likely a read error. At the DNA level, this CDR3 is encoded by other sequences in the same sample as well. CDR3: CASSFGAGGNYGYTF. The CDR3 bases are TGTGCCAGCAGCTTCGGGGCAGGGGGAAATTATGGCTACACCTTC. The chain carries TRBV5-6 and TRBJ1-2; TRBD1 matches at 7 bases. The germline V gene encodes CDR1 SGHDT and CDR2 YYEEEE. V was clipped by 2 bases and J by 5 bases; unmatched bases: 9. The length of the CDR3 is 15 residues.

The gene calls are TRBV5-1 and TRBJ2-5; tentatively, D is TRBD2 (7 bases). Germline V gene sequence: CDR1 SGHRS, CDR2 YFSETQ. The CDR3 loop spans 14 amino acids. V dropped 4 bases and J dropped 4 bases, with 14 bases sitting between them. The CDR3 region is CASSRGARGETQYF. The CDR3 nucleotides are TGCGCCAGCAGCCGGGGGGCCAGAGGAGAGACCCAGTACTTC.

The V call is TRBV27, the J call TRBJ1-1, with a weak D call TRBD1 (5 bases). V lost 6 bases and J 6 bases, leaving 17 bases between the germline ends. Germline lookup yields CDR1 MNHEY and CDR2 SMNVEV (reference sequence). CDR3 size: 14 residues. CDR3 in DNA: TGTGCCAGCAGAAGTAACCGTGGGACGGCTGAAGCTTTCTTT. Translating gives CASRSNRGTAEAFF.